What follows is one T cell receptor beta chain and its context. At one end the junction does not follow the germline gene, possibly because of a read error. The sample is drawn from a study of tumor-infiltrating lymphocytes in oesophageal squamous cell carcinoma. This CDR3 comprises 15 residues. The germline V gene encodes CDR1 SGHTA and CDR2 FQGTGA. TCRdb ran MiXCR on the PCR reads and lists one entry per CDR3 protein. Altogether 20,000 to 30,000 distinct CDR3 sequences are present, around 40% being singletons, with the ten largest covering about 25%. The J gene is TRBJ2-1, the V gene TRBV7-3, with 7 bases that match TRBD2. The receptor comes from a male donor with esophageal squamous cell carcinoma. The material sequenced was esophageal tumor tissue. The CDR3 loop reads CASSISGTKADTQCF. The CDR3 DNA is TGTGCCAGCAGCATATCCGGGACTAAAGCAGATACGCAGTGCTTC. Full variable domain (outside the CDR3, taken from reference TRBV7-3 and TRBJ2-1): GAGVSQTPSNKVTEKGKYVELRCDPISGHTALYWYRQSLGQGPEFLIYFQGTGAADDSGLPNDRFFAVRPEGSVSTLKIQRTERGDSAVYLCASSISGTKADTQCFGPGTRLTVL.